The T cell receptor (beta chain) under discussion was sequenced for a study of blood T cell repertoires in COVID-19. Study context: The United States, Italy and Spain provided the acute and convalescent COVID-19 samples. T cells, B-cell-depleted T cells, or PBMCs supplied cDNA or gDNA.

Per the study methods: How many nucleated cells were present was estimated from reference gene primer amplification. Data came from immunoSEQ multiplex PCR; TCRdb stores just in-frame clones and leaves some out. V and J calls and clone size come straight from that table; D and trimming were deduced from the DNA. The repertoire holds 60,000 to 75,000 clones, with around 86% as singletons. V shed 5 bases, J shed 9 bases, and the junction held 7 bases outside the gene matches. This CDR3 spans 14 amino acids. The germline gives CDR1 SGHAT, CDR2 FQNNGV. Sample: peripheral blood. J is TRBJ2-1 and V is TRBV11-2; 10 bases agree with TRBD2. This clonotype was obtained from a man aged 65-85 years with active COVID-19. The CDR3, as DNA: TGTGCCAGCAGCCTAGCGGGAGCATGGGGTGAGCAGTTCTTC. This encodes CASSLAGAWGEQFF.